The present TCR beta chain was sequenced within a study of OX40 agonist ivuxolimab in advanced cancers. Study-level background: Two cutaneous melanoma patients and one hepatocellular carcinoma patient, three in all, had partial responses.

Points from the study as a whole: The CD4+ and CD8+ T cells in the blood had expanded clonally by week 6 at 0.1 to 3.0 mg/kg. CD4+ T cells averaged fewer expanded clones than CD8+ T cells.

Germline CDR1 is MGHDK and CDR2 is SYGVNS. V lost 7 bases and J 0 bases, leaving 10 bases between the germline ends. This CDR3 spans 14 amino acids. On this clone itself: Its antigen is not identified.

TCRdb's table, derived via immunoSEQ multiplex PCR, lists solely in-frame clones and lacks some. The profile covers tens of thousands of clones, with around 84% appearing a single time and about 37% taken by the ten largest. Patients who had autoimmune disease history or got systemic immunosuppression were left out. Sequenced here: CD4+ or CD8+ T cells sorted from blood, sampled in a trial of the OX40 agonist ivuxolimab. The chain carries TRBV25-1 and TRBJ2-1, with D hard to call. The source of this sequence is an adult with an advanced solid tumor such as melanoma, head and neck, liver or kidney cancer. The CDR3 here is CASKADSSYNEQFF. The CDR3 DNA sequence: TGTGCCAGCAAGGCGGATAGCTCCTACAATGAGCAGTTCTTC.